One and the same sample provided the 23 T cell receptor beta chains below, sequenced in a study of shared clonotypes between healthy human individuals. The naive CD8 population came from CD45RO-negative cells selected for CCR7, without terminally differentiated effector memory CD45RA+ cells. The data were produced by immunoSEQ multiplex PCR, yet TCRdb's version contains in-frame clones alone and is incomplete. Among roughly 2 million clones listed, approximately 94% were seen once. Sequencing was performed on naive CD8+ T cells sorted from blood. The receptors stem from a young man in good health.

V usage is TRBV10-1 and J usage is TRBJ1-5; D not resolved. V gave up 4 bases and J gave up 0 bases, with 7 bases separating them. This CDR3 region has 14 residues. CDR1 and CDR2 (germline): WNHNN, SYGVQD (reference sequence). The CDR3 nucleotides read TGCGCCAGCAGTGCTGGGCATAGCAATCAGCCCCAGCATTTT. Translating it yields CASSAGHSNQPQHF.

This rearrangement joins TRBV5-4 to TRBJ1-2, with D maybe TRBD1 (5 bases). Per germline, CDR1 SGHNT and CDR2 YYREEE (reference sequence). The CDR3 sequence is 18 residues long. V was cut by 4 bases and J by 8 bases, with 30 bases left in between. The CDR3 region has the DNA TGTGCCAGCAGCACGGGGCTTATGGGACTGGAGCTAAGGGGCGGCTACACCTTC. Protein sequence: CASSTGLMGLELRGGYTF.

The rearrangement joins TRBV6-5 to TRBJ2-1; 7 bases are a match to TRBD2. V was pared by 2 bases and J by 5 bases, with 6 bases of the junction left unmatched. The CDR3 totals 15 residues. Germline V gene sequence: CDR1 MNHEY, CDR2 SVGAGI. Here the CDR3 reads CASSYVSSGHNEQFF. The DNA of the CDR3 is TGTGCCAGCAGTTACGTGTCTAGCGGACACAATGAGCAGTTCTTC.

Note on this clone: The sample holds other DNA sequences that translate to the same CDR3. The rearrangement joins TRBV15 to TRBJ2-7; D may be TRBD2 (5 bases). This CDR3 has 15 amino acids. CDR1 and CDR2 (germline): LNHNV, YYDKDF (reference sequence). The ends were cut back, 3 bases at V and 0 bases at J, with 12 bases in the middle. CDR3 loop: CATSRDLGSSYEQYF. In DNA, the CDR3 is TGTGCCACCAGCAGGGACCTAGGGAGCTCCTACGAGCAGTACTTC.

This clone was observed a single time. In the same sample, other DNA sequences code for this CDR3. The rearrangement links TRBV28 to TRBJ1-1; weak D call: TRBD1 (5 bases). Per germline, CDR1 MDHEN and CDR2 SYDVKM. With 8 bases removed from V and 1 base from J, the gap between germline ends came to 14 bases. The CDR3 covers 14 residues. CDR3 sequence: CASSLTGTNTEAFF. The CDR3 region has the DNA TGTGCCAGCTCCCTCACAGGAACGAACACTGAAGCTTTCTTT.

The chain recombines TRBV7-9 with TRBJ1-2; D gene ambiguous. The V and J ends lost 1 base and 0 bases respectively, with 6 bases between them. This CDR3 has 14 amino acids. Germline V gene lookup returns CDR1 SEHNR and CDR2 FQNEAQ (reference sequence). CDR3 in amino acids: CASSLDPTNYGYTF. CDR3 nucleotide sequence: TGTGCCAGCAGCTTAGATCCCACTAACTATGGCTACACCTTC.

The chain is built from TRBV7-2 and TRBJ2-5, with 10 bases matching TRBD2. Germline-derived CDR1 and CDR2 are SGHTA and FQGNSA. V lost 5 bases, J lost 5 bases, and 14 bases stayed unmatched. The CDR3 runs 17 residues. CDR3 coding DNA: TGTGCCAGCAGCCGTGGCCCTAGCGGGGGACCGGGGGAGACCCAGTACTTC. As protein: CASSRGPSGGPGETQYF.

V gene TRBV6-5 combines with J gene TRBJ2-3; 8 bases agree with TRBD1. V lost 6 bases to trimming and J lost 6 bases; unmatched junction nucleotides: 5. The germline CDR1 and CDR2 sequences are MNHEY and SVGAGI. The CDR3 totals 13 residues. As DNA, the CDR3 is TGTGCCAGCAGCCTTCGACAGGGGGATACGCAGTATTTT. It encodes CASSLRQGDTQYF.

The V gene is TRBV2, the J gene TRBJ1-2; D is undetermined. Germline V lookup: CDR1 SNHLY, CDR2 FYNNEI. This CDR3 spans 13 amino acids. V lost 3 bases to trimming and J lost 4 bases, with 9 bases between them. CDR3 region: CASSDLRVYGYTF. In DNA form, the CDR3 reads TGTGCCAGCAGTGATTTAAGGGTCTATGGCTACACCTTC.

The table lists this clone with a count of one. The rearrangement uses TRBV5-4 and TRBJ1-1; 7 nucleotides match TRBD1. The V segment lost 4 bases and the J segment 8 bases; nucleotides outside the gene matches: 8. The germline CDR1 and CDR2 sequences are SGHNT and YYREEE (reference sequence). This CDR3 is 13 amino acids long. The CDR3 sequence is CASSNEGTEEAFF. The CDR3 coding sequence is TGTGCCAGCAGCAATGAAGGGACAGAAGAAGCTTTCTTT.

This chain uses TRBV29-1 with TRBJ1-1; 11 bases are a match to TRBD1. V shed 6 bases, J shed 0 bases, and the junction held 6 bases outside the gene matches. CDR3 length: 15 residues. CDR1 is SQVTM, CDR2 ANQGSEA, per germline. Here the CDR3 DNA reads TGCAGCGTGGGGGACAGGGGGGCCATGAACACTGAAGCTTTCTTT. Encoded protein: CSVGDRGAMNTEAFF. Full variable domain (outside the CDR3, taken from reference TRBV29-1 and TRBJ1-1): SAVISQKPSRDICQRGTSLTIQCQVDSQVTMMFWYRQQPGQSLTLIATANQGSEATYESGFVIDKFPISRPNLTFSTLTVSNMSPEDSSIYLCSVGDRGAMNTEAFFGQGTRLTVV.

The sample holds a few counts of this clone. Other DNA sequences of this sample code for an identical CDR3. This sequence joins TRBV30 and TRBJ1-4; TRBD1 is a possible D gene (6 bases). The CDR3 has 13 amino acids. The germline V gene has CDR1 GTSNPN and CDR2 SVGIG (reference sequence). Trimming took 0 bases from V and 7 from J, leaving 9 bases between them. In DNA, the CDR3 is TGTGCCTGGAGTGTACAGGGAGGTGAAAAACTGTTTTTT. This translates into CAWSVQGGEKLFF. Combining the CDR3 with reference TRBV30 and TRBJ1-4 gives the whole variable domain SQTIHQWPATLVQPVGSPLSLECTVEGTSNPNLYWYRQAAGRGLQLLFYSVGIGQISSEVPQNLSASRPQDRQFILSSKKLLLSDSGFYLCAWSVQGGEKLFFGSGTQLSVL.

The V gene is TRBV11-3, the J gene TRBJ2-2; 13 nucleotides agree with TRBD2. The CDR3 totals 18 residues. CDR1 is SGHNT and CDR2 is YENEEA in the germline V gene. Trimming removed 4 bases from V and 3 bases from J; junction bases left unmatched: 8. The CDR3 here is CASSSDPGLAGYTGELFF. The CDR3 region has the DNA TGTGCCAGCAGCTCAGACCCGGGACTAGCGGGGTACACCGGGGAGCTGTTTTTT. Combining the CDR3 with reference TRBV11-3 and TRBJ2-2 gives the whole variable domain EAGVVQSPRYKIIEKKQPVAFWCNPISGHNTLYWYLQNLGQGPELLIRYENEEAVDDSQLPKDRFSAERLKGVDSTLKIQPAELGDSAVYLCASSSDPGLAGYTGELFFGEGSRLTVL.

The CDR3 coding sequence is TGTGCCAGCAGCTCTTCACTTCGACAGGGGCCCGGGGAGCTGTTTTTT. It codes for CASSSSLRQGPGELFF. V gene TRBV7-9 combines with J gene TRBJ2-2; 8 bases match TRBD1. Germline V gene data show CDR1 as SEHNR and CDR2 as FQNEAQ (reference sequence). V lost 4 bases to trimming and J lost 6 bases; unmatched junction nucleotides: 10. This CDR3 spans 16 amino acids.

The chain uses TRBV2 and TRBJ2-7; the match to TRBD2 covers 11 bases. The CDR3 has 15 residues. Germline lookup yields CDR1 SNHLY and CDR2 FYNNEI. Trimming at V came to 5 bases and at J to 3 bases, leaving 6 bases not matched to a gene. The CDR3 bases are TGTGCCAGCAGTACTCCTAGCGGGAGGAACTACGAGCAGTACTTC. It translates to CASSTPSGRNYEQYF.

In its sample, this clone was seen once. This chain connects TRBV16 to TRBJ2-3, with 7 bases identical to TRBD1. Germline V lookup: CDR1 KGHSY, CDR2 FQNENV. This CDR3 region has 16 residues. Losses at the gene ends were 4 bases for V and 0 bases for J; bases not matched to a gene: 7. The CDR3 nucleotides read TGTGCCAGCAGCCTGGGACAGCACTCTAGCACAGATACGCAGTATTTT. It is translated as CASSLGQHSSTDTQYF.

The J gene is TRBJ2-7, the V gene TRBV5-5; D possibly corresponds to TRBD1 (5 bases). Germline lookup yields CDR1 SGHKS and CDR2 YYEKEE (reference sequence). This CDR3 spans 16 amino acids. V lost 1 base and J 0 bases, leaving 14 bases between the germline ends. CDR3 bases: TGTGCCAGCAGCTTGTACGGTAGGGGCAGCTCCTACGAGCAGTACTTC. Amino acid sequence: CASSLYGRGSSYEQYF. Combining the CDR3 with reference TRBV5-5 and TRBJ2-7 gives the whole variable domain DAGVTQSPTHLIKTRGQQVTLRCSPISGHKSVSWYQQVLGQGPQFIFQYYEKEERGRGNFPDRFSARQFPNYSSELNVNALLLGDSALYLCASSLYGRGSSYEQYFGPGTRLTVT.

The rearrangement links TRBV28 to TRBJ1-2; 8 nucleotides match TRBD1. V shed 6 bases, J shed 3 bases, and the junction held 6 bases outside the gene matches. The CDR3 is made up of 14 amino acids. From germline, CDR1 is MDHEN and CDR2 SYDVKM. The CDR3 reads CASRPTGVYYGYTF. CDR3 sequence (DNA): TGTGCCAGCAGGCCGACAGGGGTATACTATGGCTACACCTTC.

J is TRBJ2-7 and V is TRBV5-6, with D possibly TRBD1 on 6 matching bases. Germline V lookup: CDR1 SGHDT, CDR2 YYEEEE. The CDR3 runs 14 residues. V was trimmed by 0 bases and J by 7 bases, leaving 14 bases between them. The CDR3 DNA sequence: TGTGCCAGCAGCTTGGGGGCAGGGGAGAGTGAGCAGTACTTC. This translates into CASSLGAGESEQYF.

The CDR3 bases are TGTGCCAGCAGCTTGGTTCCGGGATCCTACGAGCAGTACTTC. This translates into CASSLVPGSYEQYF. V and J are TRBV5-4 and TRBJ2-7, with D perhaps TRBD2 (5 bases). The ends were cut back, 0 bases at V and 1 base at J, with 8 bases in the middle. The CDR3 is 14 residues long. Germline V gene data show CDR1 as SGHNT and CDR2 as YYREEE (reference sequence).

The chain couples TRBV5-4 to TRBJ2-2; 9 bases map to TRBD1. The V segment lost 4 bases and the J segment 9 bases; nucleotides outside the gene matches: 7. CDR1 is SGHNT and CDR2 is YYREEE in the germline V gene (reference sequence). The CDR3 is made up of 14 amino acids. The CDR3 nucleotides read TGTGCCAGCAGCCGGACAGGGGAATTGCGGGAGCTGTTTTTT. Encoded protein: CASSRTGELRELFF.

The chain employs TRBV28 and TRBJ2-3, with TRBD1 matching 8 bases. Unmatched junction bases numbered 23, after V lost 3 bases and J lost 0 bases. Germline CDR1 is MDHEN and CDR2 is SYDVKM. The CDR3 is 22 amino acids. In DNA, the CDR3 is TGTGCCAGCAGTTTTTCTCCGGAACAGGGGGTCACAGGGGGGCCTAGCACAGATACGCAGTATTTT. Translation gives CASSFSPEQGVTGGPSTDTQYF.

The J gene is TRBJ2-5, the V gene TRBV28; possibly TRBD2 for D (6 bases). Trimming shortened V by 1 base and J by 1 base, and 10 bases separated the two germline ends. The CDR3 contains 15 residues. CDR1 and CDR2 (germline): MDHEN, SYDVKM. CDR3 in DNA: TGTGCCAGCAGTTTATTAGGCGGGATCCAAGAGACCCAGTACTTC. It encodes CASSLLGGIQETQYF.